This is a list of T cell receptor beta chains from one sample in a study of T-cell reconstitution after alpha-beta-depleted transplantation in children. TCRdb redid the calling of the PCR reads with MiXCR, one entry per CDR3 protein. The sample contains approximately 230,000 distinct CDR3 sequences, 20% to 30% of which appear only once. Sequences were derived from PBMCs, mostly from graft donor cells, sampled 360 days after TCRalphabeta/CD19-depleted stem cell transplant. These receptor sequences come from a female patient under 10 years old who had a stem cell transplant for congenital amegakaryocytic thrombocytopenia, so the T cells may come from the graft donor. The CDR3 runs from the conserved cysteine through the conserved F or W. D genes are given only for firm matches. Some rows mark clone size as missing; the rest say once, few, many or name a class of expanded clone.

NA NA 14 TRBJ2-7 TRBV4-1 CASSQVKGIYEQYF TGCGCCAGCAGCCAAGTTAAAGGGATATACGAGCAGTACTTC
TRBD1 NA 19 TRBJ2-1 TRBV19 CASSRNRDRGQSSYNEQFF TGTGCCAGTAGTAGAAACCGGGACAGGGGGCAGAGCTCCTACAATGAGCAGTTCTTC
TRBD2 few 14 TRBJ2-3 TRBV4-3 CASSQDKTSGSQYF TGCGCCAGCAGCCAAGATAAGACTAGCGGGTCGCAGTATTTT
NA few 13 TRBJ1-5 TRBV20-1 CSATTVSNQPQHF TGCAGTGCTACCACAGTAAGCAATCAGCCCCAGCATTTT
NA NA 17 TRBJ2-1 TRBV6-5 CASSYTYEGIETNDQFF TGTGCCAGCAGTTACACCTATGAGGGGATAGAAACCAATGATCAGTTCTTC
NA NA 13 TRBJ2-7 TRBV20-1 CSARKPRGSEQYF TGCAGTGCCAGGAAACCCAGGGGATCGGAGCAGTACTTC
TRBD2 few 17 TRBJ2-7 TRBV6-2/TRBV6-3 CASSYRGIAGVSYEQYF TGTGCCAGCAGTTACCGGGGGATAGCGGGAGTTTCCTACGAGCAGTACTTC
TRBD1 few 14 TRBJ2-1 TRBV6-5 CASSYPRDSNEQFF TGTGCCAGCAGTTACCCACGGGACAGCAATGAGCAGTTCTTC
TRBD1 NA 13 TRBJ1-1 TRBV20-1 CSATRDSPTEAFF TGCAGTGCTACTCGGGACAGCCCCACCGAAGCTTTCTTT
TRBD1 NA 17 TRBJ2-4 TRBV19 CASSKTGTGDFKNIQYF TGTGCCAGTAGTAAGACCGGGACAGGGGACTTCAAAAACATTCAGTACTTC
NA NA 15 TRBJ2-1 TRBV27 CASSSSGPSYNEQFF TGTGCCAGCAGTTCCAGCGGACCCTCCTACAATGAGCAGTTCTTC
NA few 13 TRBJ1-1 TRBV29-1 CSVEVRWDTEAFF TGCAGCGTTGAGGTCAGGTGGGACACTGAAGCTTTCTTT
NA NA 15 TRBJ1-1 TRBV3-1 CASSRTGLDRTEAFF TGTGCCAGCAGCCGAACAGGGCTTGATCGCACTGAAGCTTTCTTT
TRBD1 NA 13 TRBJ2-2 TRBV5-5 CASSWTGSGELFF TGTGCCAGCAGCTGGACAGGGTCCGGGGAGCTGTTTTTT
NA NA 13 TRBJ2-5 TRBV13 CASSETRRVTQYF TGTGCCAGCAGCGAGACTAGGAGGGTGACCCAGTACTTC
TRBD1 few 13 TRBJ1-4 TRBV12-3/TRBV12-4 CASSLRDREKLFF TGTGCCAGCAGCTTAAGGGACAGAGAAAAACTGTTTTTT
NA NA 16 TRBJ1-3 TRBV15 CATSRDLPGAGNTIYF TGTGCCACCAGCAGAGATCTGCCAGGGGCTGGAAACACCATATATTTT
NA NA 12 TRBJ2-1 TRBV9 CASSVVFNEQFF TGTGCCAGCAGCGTAGTGTTCAATGAGCAGTTCTTC
TRBD1 many 14 TRBJ1-5 TRBV5-6 CASSSDRGNQPQHF TGTGCCAGCAGCTCGGACAGGGGGAATCAGCCCCAGCATTTT
NA NA 12 TRBJ2-3 TRBV29-1 CSVDFGGDTQYF TGCAGCGTTGATTTCGGAGGGGATACGCAGTATTTT
TRBD2 few 14 TRBJ2-7 TRBV7-9 CASSSGLAGDEQYF TGTGCCAGCAGCTCGGGACTAGCCGGGGACGAGCAGTACTTC
TRBD1 NA 16 TRBJ2-1 TRBV28 CASSFIDRDLNNEQFF TGTGCCAGCAGTTTCATAGACAGGGATCTTAACAATGAGCAGTTCTTC
NA NA 16 TRBJ2-7 TRBV7-9 CASSLWGRQGSYEQYF TGTGCCAGCAGCTTATGGGGCCGGCAGGGCTCCTACGAGCAGTACTTC
NA NA 16 TRBJ2-2 TRBV28 CASSLRHWYFTGELFF TGTGCCAGCAGTTTACGGCACTGGTATTTCACCGGGGAGCTGTTTTTT
TRBD2 few 16 TRBJ2-5 TRBV4-3 CASSQGNLAAQETQYF TGCGCCAGCAGCCAAGGGAATCTAGCGGCCCAAGAGACCCAGTACTTC
NA NA 14 TRBJ1-1 TRBV11-2 CASYLLRGNTEAFF TGTGCCAGCTACTTACTCCGGGGGAACACTGAAGCTTTCTTT
TRBD2 NA 18 TRBJ2-1 TRBV4-3 CASSHFPGLAGGRNEQFF TGCGCCAGCAGCCATTTCCCGGGACTAGCGGGAGGTAGGAATGAGCAGTTCTTC
NA NA 13 TRBJ2-7 TRBV28 CASSLPQGGEQYF TGTGCCAGCAGTTTACCCCAGGGGGGCGAGCAGTACTTC
NA NA 16 TRBJ2-2 TRBV24-1 CATSDFSVRGTGELFF TGTGCCACCAGTGATTTTTCCGTGAGGGGCACCGGGGAGCTGTTTTTT
TRBD2 NA 15 TRBJ2-1 TRBV5-1 CASSLVLAGVHEQFF TGCGCCAGCAGCTTGGTGCTAGCGGGAGTTCATGAGCAGTTCTTC
TRBD2 few 15 TRBJ2-1 TRBV20-1 CSAPLSGGAPNEQFF TGCAGTGCCCCCCTTAGCGGGGGGGCTCCCAATGAGCAGTTCTTC
NA NA 15 TRBJ2-5 TRBV20-1 CSARDGERLQETQYF TGCAGTGCTAGAGACGGGGAGAGGCTTCAAGAGACCCAGTACTTC
NA few 16 TRBJ2-1 TRBV14 CASSHLTGSGYNEQFF TGTGCCAGCAGCCACCTGACCGGGAGCGGGTACAATGAGCAGTTCTTC
TRBD1 many 14 TRBJ2-3 TRBV5-1 CASSLEGGDDTQYF TGCGCCAGCAGCTTGGAAGGGGGCGACGATACGCAGTATTTT
NA NA 18 TRBJ2-3 TRBV6-2/TRBV6-3 CASKTTHLGLSLADTQYF TGTGCCAGCAAGACAACCCATCTTGGGCTCTCCCTGGCAGATACGCAGTATTTT
NA NA 12 TRBJ2-3 TRBV12-3/TRBV12-4 CASGSFTDTQYF TGTGCCAGCGGGTCCTTCACAGATACGCAGTATTTT
TRBD2 many 15 TRBJ2-1 TRBV9 CASSVYIAGYNEQFF TGTGCCAGCAGCGTCTATATAGCGGGGTACAATGAGCAGTTCTTC
NA NA 19 TRBJ2-3 TRBV12-3/TRBV12-4 CASSFISGGPRPPRDTQYF TGTGCCAGCAGTTTCATATCCGGGGGGCCCCGACCCCCGCGGGATACGCAGTATTTT
TRBD2 few 15 TRBJ2-5 TRBV20-1 CSARDVAGAQETQYF TGCAGTGCTAGAGATGTAGCGGGGGCCCAAGAGACCCAGTACTTC
TRBD2 few 14 TRBJ2-1 TRBV7-8 CASRQPGLYFEQFF TGTGCCAGCAGGCAACCGGGACTATACTTTGAGCAGTTCTTC
NA few 11 TRBJ1-5 TRBV5-1 CASSPGSPQHF TGCGCCAGCAGCCCGGGGTCGCCCCAGCATTTT
NA few 13 TRBJ2-7 TRBV6-2/TRBV6-3 CASGIGVSYEQYF TGTGCCAGCGGAATCGGAGTTAGTTACGAGCAGTACTTC
NA NA 12 TRBJ1-1 TRBV20-1 CSARSQNTEAFF TGCAGTGCTAGAAGTCAGAACACTGAAGCTTTCTTT
TRBD2 once 18 TRBJ2-1 TRBV5-1 CASSIEAYGLAVDNEQFF TGCGCCAGCAGCATTGAGGCATACGGACTAGCGGTCGACAATGAGCAGTTCTTC
NA many 15 TRBJ2-1 TRBV3-1 CASRAFSPGRDEQFF TGTGCCAGCAGGGCATTTTCCCCGGGACGCGATGAGCAGTTCTTC